This T cell receptor beta chain derives from a study of cytomegalovirus exposure and HLA in healthy donors. Study-level points and caveats: The study designated 160 or so TCR beta chains cytomegalovirus-associated. Association of 17,000 or so TCR beta sequences with HLA alleles was found at 0.05 false discovery rate in a later analysis.

Amplification used 60 Vbeta primers and 13 Jbeta primers. In the original processing: A later analysis counted 65 million to 80 million unique TCR beta chains, about 10 million shared. Assay used: immunoSEQ multiplex PCR; TCRdb lists only in-frame clones, some missing. From that table come the V and J calls and clone size; the DNA was used to work out D and trimming. The top ten clones hold just over 2.5% of a sample with roughly 100,000 clones, around four fifths of them seen once. V was trimmed by 8 bases and J by 3 bases, leaving 20 bases between them. The CDR3 is 15 residues long. The germline CDR1 and CDR2 sequences are MNHEY and SMNVEV (reference sequence). Remarks on this clone: The target antigen is unknown.

The rearrangement joins TRBV27 to TRBJ2-7; perhaps TRBD2 as D (6 bases). Source material: PBMCs. This sequence originates from a man in his forties in good health and CMV-seronegative. The CDR3 is CASSLLASPLYEQYF. The CDR3 DNA sequence: TGTGCCAGCTCACTTCTAGCGTCTCCTCTCTACGAGCAGTACTTC.